This T cell receptor beta chain was documented in a study of cytomegalovirus exposure and HLA in healthy donors. This clone was detected only once. What it binds is not known. Whole-study results and caveats: Accurate HLA-A and HLA-B prediction from TCR beta sequences was reported for most subjects. As immune exposure information, only CMV serostatus was available. Follow-up analysis later connected one missense variant in DCLRE1C with trimming of TCR beta V- and J-genes. In a later analysis, most CMV-associated TCR beta chains appeared HLA-restricted.

The CDR3 runs to 12 residues. Trimming removed 4 bases at V and 3 bases at J, with 7 bases between. CDR1 and CDR2 (germline): MNHEY, SVGAGI. The PCR ran on 60 Vbeta and 13 Jbeta primers. Some clones are missing from TCRdb's copy, which holds only in-frame ones; the method was immunoSEQ multiplex PCR. This sample has some 60,000 clones, with about 80% found just once. The chain recombines TRBV6-5 with TRBJ2-7; tentatively, D is TRBD1 (5 bases). Sequenced material: PBMCs. The origin of this receptor is a human donor in good health. CDR3 amino acids: CASSSDSYEQYF. The CDR3 nucleotides are TGTGCCAGCAGTTCCGACAGCTACGAGCAGTACTTC.